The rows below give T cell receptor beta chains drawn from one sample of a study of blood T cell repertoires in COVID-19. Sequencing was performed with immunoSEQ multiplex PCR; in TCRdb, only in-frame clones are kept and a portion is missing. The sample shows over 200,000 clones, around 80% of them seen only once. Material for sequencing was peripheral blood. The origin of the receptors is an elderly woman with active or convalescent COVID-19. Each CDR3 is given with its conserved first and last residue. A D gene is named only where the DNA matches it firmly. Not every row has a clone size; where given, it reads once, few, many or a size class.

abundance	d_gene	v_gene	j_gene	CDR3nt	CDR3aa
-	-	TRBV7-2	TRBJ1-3	TGTGCCAGCAGCTTAGCGAGCGCAGGGGCTGGAAACACCATATATTTT	CASSLASAGAGNTIYF
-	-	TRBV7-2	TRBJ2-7	TGTGCCAGCAGCCCACGACCCGACTCCACCTACGAGCAGTACTTC	CASSPRPDSTYEQYF
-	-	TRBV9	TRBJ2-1	TGTGCCAGCAGCCCCGCGGCGGCTTACAATGAGCAGTTCTTC	CASSPAAAYNEQFF
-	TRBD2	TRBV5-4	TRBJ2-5	TGTGCCAGCAGCTTGAGCAGCGGGGTCGAGACCCAGTACTTC	CASSLSSGVETQYF
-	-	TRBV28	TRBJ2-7	TGTGCCAGCAGCCAGATAGGAGCCTACGAGCAGTACTTC	CASSQIGAYEQYF
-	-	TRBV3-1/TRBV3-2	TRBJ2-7	TGTGCCAGTGGAGCGGGTCCGAGCTCCTACGAGCAGTACTTC	CASGAGPSSYEQYF
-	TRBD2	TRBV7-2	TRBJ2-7	TGTGCCAGCAGCTTAGTAGGGGAGGGCTACGAGCAGTACTTC	CASSLVGEGYEQYF
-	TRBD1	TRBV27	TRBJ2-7	TGTGCCAGCAGTTTGAGACAGGGGATATCCTACGAGCAGTACTTC	CASSLRQGISYEQYF
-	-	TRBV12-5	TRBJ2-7	TGTGCTAGTGGTCCGACAGCCTCCTACGAGCAGTACTTC	CASGPTASYEQYF
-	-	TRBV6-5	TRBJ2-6	TGTGCCAGCAGTTATATGAGCTACTCTGGGGCCAACGTCCTGACTTTC	CASSYMSYSGANVLTF
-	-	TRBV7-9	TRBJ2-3	TGTGCCAGCCTACGGGCAGGGAGCACAGATACGCAGTATTTT	CASLRAGSTDTQYF
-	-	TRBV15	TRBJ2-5	TGTGCCACCAGCAGGAGGCGGGAGACCCAGTACTTC	CATSRRRETQYF
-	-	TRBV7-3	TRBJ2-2	TGTGCCAGCAGCCCGGACACCACCGGGGAGCTGTTTTTT	CASSPDTTGELFF
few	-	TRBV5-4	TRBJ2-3	TGTGCCAGCAGCTCCCCTGCTAGCAGAAGCACAGATACGCAGTATTTT	CASSSPASRSTDTQYF
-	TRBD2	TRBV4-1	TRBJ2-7	TGCGCCAGCAGCCAAGATTTATTCGGGGTAGCGGGAGTGTACGAGCAGTACTTC	CASSQDLFGVAGVYEQYF
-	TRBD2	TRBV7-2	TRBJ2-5	TGTGCCAGCAGCTTAGCGGTGGCTAGCGGGGGGGCGGGCCGACAAGAGACCCAGTACTTC	CASSLAVASGGAGRQETQYF
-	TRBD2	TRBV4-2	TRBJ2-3	TGTGCCAGCAGCCCCGCCACGCCTAGCGGGAGTGCCGAAACGCAGTATTTT	CASSPATPSGSAETQYF
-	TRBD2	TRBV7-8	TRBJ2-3	TGTGCCAGCAGCTTAGAGGGACTAAGGGCGGGGGATACGCAGTATTTT	CASSLEGLRAGDTQYF
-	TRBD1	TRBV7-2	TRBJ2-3	TGTGCCAGCAGCTTAGGGGACAGGGGGCTAGTTACGCAGTATTTT	CASSLGDRGLVTQYF
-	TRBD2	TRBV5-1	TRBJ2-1	TGCGCCAGCAGCCAAACTAGCGGAAGCTCCTACAATGAGCAGTTCTTC	CASSQTSGSSYNEQFF
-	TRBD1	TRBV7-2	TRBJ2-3	TGTGCCAGCAGCTTTGGGCAGGGGGCTGATACGCAGTATTTT	CASSFGQGADTQYF
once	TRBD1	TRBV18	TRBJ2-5	TGTGCCAGCTCACCCACAGGGGGTGGATCGGAGACCCAGTACTTC	CASSPTGGGSETQYF
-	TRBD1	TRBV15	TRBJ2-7	TGTGCCACCAGCAGTAGGAGATCGGGACAGATATACGAGCAGTACTTC	CATSSRRSGQIYEQYF
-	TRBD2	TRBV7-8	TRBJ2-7	TGTGCCAGCAGCTTATCCAGCGGGAACTCCTACGAGCAGTACTTC	CASSLSSGNSYEQYF
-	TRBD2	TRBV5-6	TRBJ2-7	TGTGCCAGCAGCTTGCGGGGGGGTTCCTACGAGCAGTACTTC	CASSLRGGSYEQYF
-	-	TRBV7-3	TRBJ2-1	TGTGCCAGCAGCTTACGGGGATACAATGAGCAGTTCTTC	CASSLRGYNEQFF
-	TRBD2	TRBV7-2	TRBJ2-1	TGTGCCAGCAGCCCACAGACTAGCGGGAGGGTCGGGCAGTTCTTC	CASSPQTSGRVGQFF
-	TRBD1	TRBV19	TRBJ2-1	TGTGCCACCAATCCCGGGACAGGGGTGAATGAGCAGTTCTTC	CATNPGTGVNEQFF
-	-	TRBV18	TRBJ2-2	TGTGCCAGCTCACCAACGTGGGGGCGGACCGGGGAGCTGTTTTTT	CASSPTWGRTGELFF
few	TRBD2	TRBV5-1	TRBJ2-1	TGCGCCAGCAGCTTGGCGGCTAGCGGACTCTACAATGAGCAGTTCTTC	CASSLAASGLYNEQFF
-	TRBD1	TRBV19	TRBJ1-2	TGTGCCAGTGACCCGGGACAGGGCAAAAGCTACACCTTC	CASDPGQGKSYTF
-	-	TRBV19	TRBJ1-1	TGTGCCAGTAGAAGAAACGGGGGTGCGAACACTGAAGCTTTCTTT	CASRRNGGANTEAFF
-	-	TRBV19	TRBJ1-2	TGTGCCAGTAGTCTTCGGGGTTATAGTGATGGCTACACCTTC	CASSLRGYSDGYTF
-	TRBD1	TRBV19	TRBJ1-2	TGTGCCGCCTCAGACCTAGGACAGGGGGCCTTAGGCACCTTC	CAASDLGQGALGTF
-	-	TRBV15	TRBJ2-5	TGTGCCACCAGCAGAGACAGGGTCAGCGAGACCCAGTACTTC	CATSRDRVSETQYF
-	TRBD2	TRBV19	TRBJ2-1	TGTGCCAGTAGTCCGCGACTAGCGGGGGGGGTCAATGAGCAGTTCTTC	CASSPRLAGGVNEQFF
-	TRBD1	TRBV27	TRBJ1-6	TGTGCCAGCAGTTTAACGGGACAGTATAATTCACCCCTCCACTTT	CASSLTGQYNSPLHF
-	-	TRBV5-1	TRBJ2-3	TGCGCCAGCAGCTCCGGACTCGGCGGAAACACAGATACGCAGTATTTT	CASSSGLGGNTDTQYF
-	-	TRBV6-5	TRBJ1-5	TGTGCCAGCAGAACCGCAGGGGCTCAAGGTCAGCCCCAGCATTTT	CASRTAGAQGQPQHF
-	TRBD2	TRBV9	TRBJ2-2	TGTGCCAGCAGCGTAGTGGCTAGCGGGGGGACCAACACCGGGGAGCTGTTTTTT	CASSVVASGGTNTGELFF
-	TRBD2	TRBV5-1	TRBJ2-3	TGCGCCAGCAGCCCGAGGACTAGCGGGGGGGCGGATACGCAGTATTTT	CASSPRTSGGADTQYF
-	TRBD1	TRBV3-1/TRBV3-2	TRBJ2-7	TGTGCCAGCAGCCCGGGACAGGGAATCAACGAGCAGTACTTC	CASSPGQGINEQYF
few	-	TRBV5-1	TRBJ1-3	TGCGCCAGCAGCCTGGGGACGGGAGGACCCTCTGGAAACACCATATATTTT	CASSLGTGGPSGNTIYF
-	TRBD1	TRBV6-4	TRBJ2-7	TGTGCCAGCAGTGCGCGGACAGGGGGCGGTGAGCAGTACTTC	CASSARTGGGEQYF
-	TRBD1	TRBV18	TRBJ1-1	TGTGCCAGCTCACCATACACAGGGGAAGGAGGCACTGAAGCTTTCTTT	CASSPYTGEGGTEAFF
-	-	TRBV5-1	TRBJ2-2	TGCGCCAGCAGCTTGGCAGAAACCGGGGAGCTGTTTTTT	CASSLAETGELFF
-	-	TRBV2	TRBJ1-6	TGTGCCAGCAGTGAAGTGGGAGGCTCCTATAATTCACCCCTCCACTTT	CASSEVGGSYNSPLHF
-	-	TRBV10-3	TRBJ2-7	TGTGCCATCAGTGACCAGGACACCTCAATAAGCTCCTACGAGCAGTACTTC	CAISDQDTSISSYEQYF
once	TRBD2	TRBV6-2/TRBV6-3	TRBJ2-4	TGTGCCAGCAGTTCTGCGGGAGGAGCAGCCAAAAACATTCAGTACTTC	CASSSAGGAAKNIQYF
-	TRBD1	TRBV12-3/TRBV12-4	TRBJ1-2	TGTGCCAGCAGTTTAAGCAGGGGGCATGGCTACACCTTC	CASSLSRGHGYTF
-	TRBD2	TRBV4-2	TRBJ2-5	TGTGCCAGCAGCCCCGGGACTAGCGGGAGGGGTATGGAGACCCAGTACTTC	CASSPGTSGRGMETQYF
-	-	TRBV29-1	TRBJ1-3	TGCAGCGTTGAGTCGGGAAACACCATATATTTT	CSVESGNTIYF
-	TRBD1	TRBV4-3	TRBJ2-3	TGCGCCAGCAGCCAAGGCCCGGGACAGCTCACAGATACGCAGTATTTT	CASSQGPGQLTDTQYF
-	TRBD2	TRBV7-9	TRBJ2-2	TGTGCCAGCAGGCCCCCTAGCGGGAGGCCGACCGGGGAGCTGTTTTTT	CASRPPSGRPTGELFF
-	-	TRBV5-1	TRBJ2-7	TGCGCCAGCAGCTTGGACGGCGCGCAAGGGGTGCGGTACTTC	CASSLDGAQGVRYF